These 2 T cell receptor beta chains were all obtained from the same sample, sequenced in a study of Ad26.COV2.S vaccination and SARS-CoV-2 variants. The assay was immunoSEQ multiplex PCR, and TCRdb's table has in-frame clones only and misses some. The sample has about 460,000 clones, approximately 90% seen once. The treatment here: some 20 received Ad26.COV2.S at low or high dose, single or two shots; 5 received placebo; per-sample allocation not given. Specimen acquisition occurred on day 63 following the initial vaccine or placebo injection. Specimen: peripheral blood, collected in a trial of Ad26.COV2.S vaccine versus placebo. The receptors shown here come from a person aged 18-60 years who received the Ad26.COV2.S COVID-19 vaccine or a placebo.

V is TRBV7-9 and J is TRBJ2-5, with 7 bases aligning to TRBD1. CDR1 is SEHNR, CDR2 FQNEAQ, per germline (reference sequence). CDR3 length: 13 residues. Trimming at V came to 5 bases and at J to 3 bases, leaving 3 bases not matched to a gene. The CDR3 region is CASSPTGEETQYF. The CDR3 region has the DNA TGTGCCAGCAGCCCTACAGGGGAAGAGACCCAGTACTTC.

The genes are TRBV3-1 (or the pseudogene TRBV3-2) and TRBJ2-3; the D gene could be TRBD1 or TRBD2 (5 bases each). CDR3 length equals 16 residues. Trimming took off 4 bases at V and 0 bases at J, with 14 bases between the two ends. CDR1 and CDR2 (germline): LGHDT, YNNKEL (reference sequence). This CDR3 reads CASSPDAGGSTDTQYF. For the CDR3, the DNA is TGTGCCAGCAGCCCCGATGCTGGGGGTAGCACAGATACGCAGTATTTT.